One sample yielded the 20 T cell receptor beta chains listed below, sequenced in a study of identical twins. MiXCR was run by TCRdb on the 5' RACE reads, yielding one entry per CDR3 protein. The table records 1.5 million to 2 million distinct CDR3 sequences, around 33% of them present only once. Sequencing was performed on cord blood. The receptors were gathered from a newborn girl in good health.

The chain uses TRBV20-1 and TRBJ2-7; 9 positions match TRBD2. Germline assignment: CDR1 DFQATT and CDR2 SNEGSKA (reference sequence). CDR3 size: 16 residues. With 3 bases clipped from V and 1 base from J, the junction kept 10 bases outside the gene matches. CDR3 region: CSASGSGRFPSYEQYF. The CDR3 DNA is TGCAGTGCTAGTGGCAGCGGGAGGTTCCCATCCTACGAGCAGTACTTC.

V gene TRBV20-1 combines with J gene TRBJ2-7; 7 nucleotides agree with TRBD1. In germline, CDR1 is DFQATT, CDR2 SNEGSKA (reference sequence). Trimming cost V 3 bases and J 4 bases; bases outside gene matches: 9. CDR3 length: 14 amino acids. The CDR3 sequence: CSASRGPSLYEQYF. The CDR3 DNA is TGCAGTGCTAGTAGGGGGCCTTCCTTGTACGAGCAGTACTTC.

The V gene is TRBV3-1, the J gene TRBJ2-3; 8 positions match TRBD2. CDR1 is LGHDT, CDR2 YNNKEL, per germline (reference sequence). V lost 1 base, J lost 3 bases, and 3 bases stayed unmatched. The CDR3 sequence is 15 residues long. The chain's CDR3 is CASSQAGGQTDTQYF. The CDR3, as DNA: TGTGCCAGCAGCCAAGCGGGGGGGCAGACAGATACGCAGTATTTT.

The J gene is TRBJ2-1, the V gene TRBV5-1, with D hard to call. CDR1 is SGHRS and CDR2 is YFSETQ in the germline V gene. Trimming left V 1 base short and J 10 bases short, with 12 bases between. This CDR3 spans 13 amino acids. DNA of the CDR3: TGCGCCAGCAGCTTGAAAATGGGCCCCGAGCAGTTCTTC. Its translation: CASSLKMGPEQFF.

This clonotype showed up many times. This sequence joins TRBV3-1 and TRBJ2-5, with D unclear. Germline V lookup: CDR1 LGHDT, CDR2 YNNKEL (reference sequence). The CDR3 covers 15 residues. V was cut by 2 bases and J by 5 bases, with 15 bases left in between. The CDR3 nucleotides read TGTGCCAGCAGCCAACAGGCGGTTACGCTCGAGACCCAGTACTTC. Encoded protein: CASSQQAVTLETQYF.

The chain is built from TRBV12-3 or TRBV12-4 and TRBJ1-2, with D possibly TRBD1 on 6 matching bases. The CDR3 sequence is 14 residues long. V was cut by 6 bases and J by 1 base, with 12 bases left in between. The chain's CDR3 is CASSAGHVNYGYTF. In DNA form, the CDR3 reads TGTGCCAGCAGCGCGGGACACGTTAACTATGGCTACACCTTC.

The CDR3 region has the DNA TGTGCCAGCAGTGGTCTTGGGGGGCAGTTCTTC. As protein: CASSGLGGQFF. This chain uses TRBV2 with TRBJ2-1; D may be TRBD1 or TRBD2 (5 bases each). Between the trimmed V and J ends, which lost 4 bases and 12 bases, there was a span of 10 bases. Germline V lookup: CDR1 SNHLY, CDR2 FYNNEI. CDR3 length: 11 amino acids.

J is TRBJ2-2 and V is TRBV9; 8 nucleotides align to TRBD2. Germline V lookup: CDR1 SGDLS, CDR2 YYNGEE. The ends lost 2 bases at V and 2 bases at J; junction bases unmatched: 8. The CDR3 runs 17 residues. CDR3 residues: CASSVDRLAYNTGELFF. The CDR3 DNA follows: TGTGCCAGCAGCGTGGACCGACTAGCGTACAACACCGGGGAGCTGTTTTTT.

The chain is built from TRBV14 and TRBJ1-6; tentative D call: TRBD1 (6 bases). The CDR3 length is 15 residues. V lost 2 bases to trimming and J lost 8 bases, with 13 bases between them. Germline V gives CDR1 SGHDN, CDR2 FVKESK. In DNA form, the CDR3 reads TGTGCCAGCAGCCAACTTGGCAGGGGAGATTCACCCCTCCACTTT. Amino acid sequence: CASSQLGRGDSPLHF.

A few counts support this clonotype. This chain links TRBV3-1 with TRBJ2-1, with 11 bases that match TRBD1. The length of the CDR3 is 16 residues. Trimming at V came to 4 bases and at J to 6 bases, leaving 8 bases not matched to a gene. CDR1 is LGHDT and CDR2 is YNNKEL in the germline V gene (reference sequence). The CDR3: CASSLLSGTGGNEQFF. In DNA, the CDR3 is TGTGCCAGCAGCCTCCTCTCCGGGACAGGGGGCAATGAGCAGTTCTTC.

The chain couples TRBV7-2 to TRBJ2-1; 12 bases map to TRBD2. This CDR3 comprises 17 residues. J gave up 4 bases and V 3 bases, and 7 bases lay outside the gene matches. The V gene's germline CDR1 is SGHTA and CDR2 FQGNSA. The CDR3: CASSFVGLAGGYNEQFF. CDR3 sequence (DNA): TGTGCCAGCAGCTTCGTCGGGCTAGCGGGGGGGTACAATGAGCAGTTCTTC.

This rearrangement joins TRBV27 to TRBJ2-1; 12 nucleotides match TRBD2. Trimming cost V 0 bases and J 4 bases; bases outside gene matches: 10. Germline-derived CDR1 and CDR2 are MNHEY and SMNVEV (reference sequence). There are 19 residues in the CDR3. The CDR3 nucleotides are TGTGCCAGCAGTTTATCGGGACTAGCGGGCTCACGGACATACAATGAGCAGTTCTTC. Its protein is CASSLSGLAGSRTYNEQFF.

The chain combines TRBV12-3 or TRBV12-4 with TRBJ2-7, with a tentative D call TRBD2 (6 bases). The CDR3 is made up of 15 amino acids. V dropped 5 bases and J dropped 3 bases, with 17 bases sitting between them. CDR3 DNA: TGTGCCAGCAGTCTAGGGCTACTAGCAGACTACGAGCAGTACTTC. This codes for CASSLGLLADYEQYF.

This clonotype has just one count. The CDR3 sequence is CAISESIGLAGNNEQFF. As DNA, the CDR3 is TGTGCCATCAGTGAGTCTATCGGCCTAGCGGGAAACAATGAGCAGTTCTTC. The V gene is TRBV10-3, the J gene TRBJ2-1; 9 positions agree with TRBD2. The length of the CDR3 is 17 residues. The V gene's germline CDR1 is ENHRY and CDR2 SYGVKD. J gave up 5 bases and V 0 bases, and 8 bases lay outside the gene matches.

The chain uses TRBV12-3 or TRBV12-4 and TRBJ1-5, with D perhaps TRBD1 (5 bases). The CDR3 extends over 16 amino acids. Between the trimmed V and J ends, which lost 1 base and 0 bases, there was a span of 10 bases. The CDR3 reads CASSLGTSYSNQPQHF. For the CDR3, the DNA is TGTGCCAGCAGTTTAGGGACATCCTATAGCAATCAGCCCCAGCATTTT.

In regard to this clonotype: At one end, the junction sequence differs from germline, possibly due to a read error. In DNA form, the CDR3 reads TGTGCCAGCAGCTTAGCCAGGTCTAAGTATGGCTACACCTTC. This sequence encodes CASSLARSKYGYTF. V is TRBV7-2 and J is TRBJ1-2; unclear D gene. The CDR3 is 14 residues long. The germline V gene has CDR1 SGHTA and CDR2 FQGNSA.

As to this clonotype: One end of the junction varies from germline; a read error may be responsible. The rearrangement uses TRBV27 and TRBJ1-4; D not certain. Germline V gene lookup returns CDR1 MNHEY and CDR2 SMNVEV (reference sequence). This CDR3 spans 14 amino acids. The CDR3 loop is CASRRVTTNERLFF. CDR3 nucleotides: TGTGCCAGTCGTCGAGTTACAACTAATGAAAGACTGTTTTTT.

The chain joins TRBV20-1 to TRBJ1-5; the D is unclear. The CDR3 totals 13 residues. V was shortened by 6 bases and J by 6 bases, with 15 bases between the two germline ends. CDR1 is DFQATT and CDR2 is SNEGSKA in the germline V gene (reference sequence). CDR3 loop: CSARPGFSQPQHF. Written as DNA, the CDR3 is TGCAGTGCCCGACCGGGGTTCAGTCAGCCCCAGCATTTT.

This clonotype has a handful of counts. The chain couples TRBV27 to TRBJ2-7; 8 bases line up with TRBD1. The CDR3 consists of 16 residues. V lost 2 bases, J lost 0 bases, and 6 bases stayed unmatched. CDR1 MNHEY and CDR2 SMNVEV come from the germline V gene (reference sequence). The CDR3 reads CASSLGRTGSSYEQYF. The CDR3, as DNA: TGTGCCAGCAGTTTAGGCCGGACAGGGAGCTCCTACGAGCAGTACTTC.

The chain employs TRBV20-1 and TRBJ1-1; 8 nucleotides agree with TRBD1. Unmatched junction bases numbered 2, after V lost 1 base and J lost 1 base. CDR1 and CDR2 (germline): DFQATT, SNEGSKA (reference sequence). The CDR3 contains 14 residues. The CDR3 region has the DNA TGCAGTGCTAGAGTGGACAGGGCGAACACTGAAGCTTTCTTT. Its protein is CSARVDRANTEAFF.